Listed here are 10 T cell receptor beta chains from one sample, sequenced in a study of blood T cells in healthy people across ages. Next came a second PCR, run for about 7 to 12 cycles, which used a sample-barcoded 5' primer along with a J-beta primer mix. TCRdb passed the 5' RACE reads through MiXCR, listing each CDR3 protein once. The sample has 650,000 to 1,000,000 distinct CDR3 sequences, 35% to 50% seen once. Sequencing input: blood. The receptor set was obtained from a man older than 75 in good health.

This clonotype was counted a few times. The V and J genes are TRBV28 and TRBJ2-7, with 7 bases fitting TRBD1. With 7 bases clipped from V and 3 bases from J, the junction kept 12 bases outside the gene matches. The CDR3 runs to 15 residues. Germline V lookup: CDR1 MDHEN, CDR2 SYDVKM. The CDR3 DNA follows: TGTGCCAGCAACCTTTCAGGGGGTGCTGTCTACGAGCAGTACTTC. This gives the protein CASNLSGGAVYEQYF.

The chain combines TRBV20-1 with TRBJ2-4; D not resolved. Germline V lookup: CDR1 DFQATT, CDR2 SNEGSKA (reference sequence). V was cut by 3 bases and J by 11 bases, with 20 bases left in between. The CDR3 covers 14 residues. CDR3 sequence (DNA): TGCAGTGCTAGGGGCTGGACCCCAGGTCTGGTTCAGTACTTC. Translation gives CSARGWTPGLVQYF.

This clonotype came up a few times. The gene calls are TRBV27 and TRBJ2-5; TRBD1 matches 11 bases. Germline CDR1 reads MNHEY; CDR2 reads SMNVEV (reference sequence). The V gene end was trimmed by 6 bases and the J gene end by 2 bases; junction bases not matched to a gene: 5. The CDR3 runs to 15 residues. In DNA, the CDR3 is TGTGCCAGCAGCTCCGGGACAGGGGGGCAAGAGACCCAGTACTTC. The encoded protein is CASSSGTGGQETQYF.

The table lists this clonotype with a few counts. This chain links TRBV6-5 with TRBJ2-7; TRBD1 is a possible D gene (6 bases). CDR3 length equals 12 residues. Germline values: CDR1 MNHEY, CDR2 SVGAGI. Between the trimmed V and J ends, which lost 6 bases and 4 bases, there was a span of 10 bases. CDR3 in DNA: TGTGCCAGCAGAGCGACAGGATACGAGCAGTACTTC. This codes for CASRATGYEQYF.

This clonotype was counted a few times. The genes are TRBV5-1 and TRBJ2-3, with 7 bases that match TRBD2. Germline V gene lookup returns CDR1 SGHRS and CDR2 YFSETQ. The ends lost 1 base at V and 0 bases at J; junction bases unmatched: 11. CDR3 length equals 18 residues. The CDR3 loop is CASSLRVAGETSTDTQYF. The DNA of the CDR3 is TGCGCCAGCAGCTTGAGGGTCGCGGGAGAGACTAGCACAGATACGCAGTATTTT.

This rearrangement joins TRBV29-1 to TRBJ2-5, with D perhaps TRBD2 (6 bases). The CDR3 is 12 residues long. Germline loops: CDR1 SQVTM, CDR2 ANQGSEA. V was cut by 0 bases and J by 9 bases, with 11 bases left in between. Here the CDR3 DNA reads TGCAGCGTTGAAGAGGGACTCTGGGCCCAGTACTTC. It codes for CSVEEGLWAQYF.

This clonotype was picked up a small number of times. The V gene is TRBV6-1, the J gene TRBJ2-6; 7 bases are a match to TRBD1. Trimming took 6 bases from V and 0 from J; bases not matched to a gene: 11. The CDR3 covers 18 residues. Germline values: CDR1 MNHNS, CDR2 SASEGT. CDR3 sequence (DNA): TGTGCCAGCAGACTCCGGGACAGAGGAAACTCTGGGGCCAACGTCCTGACTTTC. This gives the protein CASRLRDRGNSGANVLTF.

This clonotype was observed a few times. This chain connects TRBV6-2 or TRBV6-3 to TRBJ2-7; 9 nucleotides line up with TRBD2. Germline CDR1 MNHEY, CDR2 SVGEGT. V was clipped by 0 bases and J by 0 bases; unmatched bases: 9. There are 18 residues in the CDR3. The DNA of the CDR3 is TGTGCCAGCAGTTACTCGTTGGGGGCGGGAGGGCCCTCCTACGAGCAGTACTTC. Translated, it gives CASSYSLGAGGPSYEQYF.

This clonotype was seen a handful of times. V is TRBV29-1 and J is TRBJ1-2; D gene ambiguous. Trimming removed 3 bases from V and 1 base from J, with 0 bases in between. The CDR3 has 10 residues. CDR1 and CDR2 (germline): SQVTM, ANQGSEA. The CDR3 is CSVDNYGYTF. The CDR3 coding sequence is TGCAGCGTTGATAACTATGGCTACACCTTC. The full variable domain, in which reference TRBV29-1 and TRBJ1-2 provide the parts outside the CDR3, is SAVISQKPSRDICQRGTSLTIQCQVDSQVTMMFWYRQQPGQSLTLIATANQGSEATYESGFVIDKFPISRPNLTFSTLTVSNMSPEDSSIYLCSVDNYGYTFGSGTRLTVV.

J is TRBJ2-1 and V is TRBV9; 10 bases map to TRBD2. The germline CDR1 and CDR2 sequences are SGDLS and YYNGEE. CDR3 length equals 16 residues. The trim removed 3 bases at V and 6 bases at J, leaving 9 bases unmatched. CDR3 nucleotide sequence: TGTGCCAGCAGCGAATCTCCAGCGGGGGGGCTCAATGAGCAGTTCTTC. It translates to CASSESPAGGLNEQFF.